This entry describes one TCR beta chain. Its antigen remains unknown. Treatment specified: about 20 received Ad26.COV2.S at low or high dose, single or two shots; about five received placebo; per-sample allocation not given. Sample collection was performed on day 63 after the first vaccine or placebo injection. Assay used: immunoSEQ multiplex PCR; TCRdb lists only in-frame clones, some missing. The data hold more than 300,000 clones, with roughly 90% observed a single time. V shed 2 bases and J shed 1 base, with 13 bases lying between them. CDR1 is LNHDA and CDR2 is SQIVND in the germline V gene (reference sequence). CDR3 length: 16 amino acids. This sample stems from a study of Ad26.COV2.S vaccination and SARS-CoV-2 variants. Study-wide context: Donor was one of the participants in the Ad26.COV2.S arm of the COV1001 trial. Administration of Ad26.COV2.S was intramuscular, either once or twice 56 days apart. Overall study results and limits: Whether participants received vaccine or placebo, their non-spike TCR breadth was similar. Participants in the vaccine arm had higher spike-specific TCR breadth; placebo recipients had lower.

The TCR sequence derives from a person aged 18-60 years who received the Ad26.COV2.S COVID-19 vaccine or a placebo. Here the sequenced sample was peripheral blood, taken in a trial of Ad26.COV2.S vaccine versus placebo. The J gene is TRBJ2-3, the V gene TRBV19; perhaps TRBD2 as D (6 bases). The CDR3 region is CASSILGGGGTDTQYF. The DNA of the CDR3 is TGTGCCAGTAGTATATTGGGGGGAGGAGGCACAGATACGCAGTATTTT. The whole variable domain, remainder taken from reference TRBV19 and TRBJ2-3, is DGGITQSPKYLFRKEGQNVTLSCEQNLNHDAMYWYRQDPGQGLRLIYYSQIVNDFQKGDIAEGYSVSREKKESFPLTVTSAQKNPTAFYLCASSILGGGGTDTQYFGPGTRLTVL.